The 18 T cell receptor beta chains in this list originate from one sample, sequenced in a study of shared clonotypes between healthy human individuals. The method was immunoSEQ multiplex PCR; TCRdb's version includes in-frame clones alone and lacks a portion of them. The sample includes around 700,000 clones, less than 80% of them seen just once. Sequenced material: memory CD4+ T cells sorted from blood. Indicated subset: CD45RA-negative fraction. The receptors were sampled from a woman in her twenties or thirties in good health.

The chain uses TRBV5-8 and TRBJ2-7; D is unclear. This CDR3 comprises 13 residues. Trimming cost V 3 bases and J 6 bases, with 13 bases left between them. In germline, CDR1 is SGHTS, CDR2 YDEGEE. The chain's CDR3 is CASSYRTDPEQYF. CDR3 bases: TGTGCCAGCAGCTATAGGACGGATCCCGAGCAGTACTTC.

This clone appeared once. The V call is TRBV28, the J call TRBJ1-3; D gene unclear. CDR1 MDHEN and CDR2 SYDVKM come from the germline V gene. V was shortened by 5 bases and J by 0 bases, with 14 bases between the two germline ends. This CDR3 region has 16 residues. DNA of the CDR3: TGTGCCAGCAGTCCCTCCCGAGTTCTCTCTGGAAACACCATATATTTT. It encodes CASSPSRVLSGNTIYF. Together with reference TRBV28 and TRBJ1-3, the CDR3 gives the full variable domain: DVKVTQSSRYLVKRTGEKVFLECVQDMDHENMFWYRQDPGLGLRLIYFSYDVKMKEKGDIPEGYSVSREKKERFSLILESASTNQTSMYLCASSPSRVLSGNTIYFGEGSWLTVV.

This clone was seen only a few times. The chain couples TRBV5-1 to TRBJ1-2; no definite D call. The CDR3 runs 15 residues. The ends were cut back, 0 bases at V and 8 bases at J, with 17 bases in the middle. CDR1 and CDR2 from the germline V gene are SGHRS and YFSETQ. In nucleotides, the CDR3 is TGCGCCAGCAGCTTGGGACCCCAGGTGGGTTTCGGCTACACCTTC. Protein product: CASSLGPQVGFGYTF.

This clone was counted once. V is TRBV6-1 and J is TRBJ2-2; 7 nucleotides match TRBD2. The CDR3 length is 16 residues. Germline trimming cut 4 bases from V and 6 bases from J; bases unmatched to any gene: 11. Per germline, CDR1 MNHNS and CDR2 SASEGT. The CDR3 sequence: CASSVLAGVSAGELFF. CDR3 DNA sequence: TGTGCCAGCAGTGTTTTGGCGGGAGTCTCTGCCGGGGAGCTGTTTTTT.

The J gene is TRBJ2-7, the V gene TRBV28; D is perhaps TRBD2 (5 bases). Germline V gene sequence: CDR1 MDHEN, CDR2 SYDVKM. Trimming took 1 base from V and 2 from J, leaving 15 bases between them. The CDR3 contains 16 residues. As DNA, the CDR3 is TGTGCCAGCAGTTTATCCCTAGCTATTCTAACCTACGAGCAGTACTTC. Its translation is CASSLSLAILTYEQYF.

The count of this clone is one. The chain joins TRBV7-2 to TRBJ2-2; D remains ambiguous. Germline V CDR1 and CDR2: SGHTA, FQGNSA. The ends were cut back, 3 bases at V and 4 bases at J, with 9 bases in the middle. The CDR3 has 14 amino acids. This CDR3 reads CASSFRFFTGELFF. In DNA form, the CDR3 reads TGTGCCAGCAGCTTTCGATTTTTCACCGGGGAGCTGTTTTTT.

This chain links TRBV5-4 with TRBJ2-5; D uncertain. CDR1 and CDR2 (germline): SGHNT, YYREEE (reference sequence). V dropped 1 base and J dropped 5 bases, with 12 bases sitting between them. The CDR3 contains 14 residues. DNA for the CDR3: TGTGCCAGCAGCTTGTTTAGGCAGGTCGAGACCCAGTACTTC. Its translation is CASSLFRQVETQYF.

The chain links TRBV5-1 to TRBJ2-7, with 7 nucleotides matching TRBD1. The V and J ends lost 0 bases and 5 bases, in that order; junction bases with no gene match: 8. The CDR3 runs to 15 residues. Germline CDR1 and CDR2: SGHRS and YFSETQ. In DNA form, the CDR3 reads TGCGCCAGCAGCTTGGTTGGGACAGAGATCGACGAGCAGTACTTC. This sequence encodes CASSLVGTEIDEQYF.

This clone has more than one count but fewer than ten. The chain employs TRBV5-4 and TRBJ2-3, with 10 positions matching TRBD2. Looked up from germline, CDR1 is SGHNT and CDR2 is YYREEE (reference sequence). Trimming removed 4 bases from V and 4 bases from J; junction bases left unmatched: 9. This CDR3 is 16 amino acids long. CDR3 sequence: CASSHPTSGYSDTQYF. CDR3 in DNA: TGTGCCAGCAGCCACCCGACTAGCGGGTATTCAGATACGCAGTATTTT.

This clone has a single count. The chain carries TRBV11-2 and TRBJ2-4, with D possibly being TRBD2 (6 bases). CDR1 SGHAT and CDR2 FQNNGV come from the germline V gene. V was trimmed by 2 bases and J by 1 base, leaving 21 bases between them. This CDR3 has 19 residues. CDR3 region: CASSLSGRGEVKAKNIQYF. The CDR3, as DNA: TGTGCCAGCAGCTTATCTGGGCGGGGAGAAGTGAAGGCCAAAAACATTCAGTACTTC.

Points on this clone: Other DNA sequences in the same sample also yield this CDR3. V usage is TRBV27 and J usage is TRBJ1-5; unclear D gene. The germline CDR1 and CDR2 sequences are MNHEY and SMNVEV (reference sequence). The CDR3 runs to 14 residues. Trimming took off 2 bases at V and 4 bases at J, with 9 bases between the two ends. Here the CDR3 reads CASSLRSGNQPQHF. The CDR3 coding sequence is TGTGCCAGCAGTTTAAGATCCGGGAATCAGCCCCAGCATTTT.

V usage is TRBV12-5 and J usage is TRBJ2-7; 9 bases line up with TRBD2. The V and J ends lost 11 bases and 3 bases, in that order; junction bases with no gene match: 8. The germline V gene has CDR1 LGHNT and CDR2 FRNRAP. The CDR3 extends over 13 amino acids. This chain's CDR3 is CALLRAGGYEQYF. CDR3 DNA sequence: TGTGCTTTGTTAAGAGCGGGAGGCTACGAGCAGTACTTC. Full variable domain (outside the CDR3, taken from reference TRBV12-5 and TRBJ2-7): DARVTQTPRHKVTEMGQEVTMRCQPILGHNTVFWYRQTMMQGLELLAYFRNRAPLDDSGMPKDRFSAEMPDATLATLKIQPSEPRDSAVYFCALLRAGGYEQYFGPGTRLTVT.

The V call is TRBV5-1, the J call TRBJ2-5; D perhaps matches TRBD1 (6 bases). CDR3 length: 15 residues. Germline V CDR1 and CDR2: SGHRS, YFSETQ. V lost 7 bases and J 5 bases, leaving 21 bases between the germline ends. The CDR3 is CASGQGSMVKETQYF. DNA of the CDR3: TGCGCCAGCGGGCAGGGGTCGATGGTCAAGGAGACCCAGTACTTC. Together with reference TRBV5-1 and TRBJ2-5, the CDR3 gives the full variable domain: KAGVTQTPRYLIKTRGQQVTLSCSPISGHRSVSWYQQTPGQGLQFLFEYFSETQRNKGNFPGRFSGRQFSNSRSEMNVSTLELGDSALYLCASGQGSMVKETQYFGPGTRLLVL.

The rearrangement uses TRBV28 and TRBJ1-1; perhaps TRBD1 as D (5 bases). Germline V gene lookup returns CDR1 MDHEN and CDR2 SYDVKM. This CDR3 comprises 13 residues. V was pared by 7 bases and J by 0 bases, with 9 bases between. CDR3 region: CASTRQMNTEAFF. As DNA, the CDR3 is TGTGCCAGCACCCGACAGATGAACACTGAAGCTTTCTTT.

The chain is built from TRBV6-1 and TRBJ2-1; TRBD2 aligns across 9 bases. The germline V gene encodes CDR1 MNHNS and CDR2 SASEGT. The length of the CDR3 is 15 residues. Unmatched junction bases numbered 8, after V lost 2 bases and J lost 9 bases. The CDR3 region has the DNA TGTGCCAGCAGTGAAAGGGCGGGAGGGCCCACTGAGCAGTTCTTC. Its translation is CASSERAGGPTEQFF.

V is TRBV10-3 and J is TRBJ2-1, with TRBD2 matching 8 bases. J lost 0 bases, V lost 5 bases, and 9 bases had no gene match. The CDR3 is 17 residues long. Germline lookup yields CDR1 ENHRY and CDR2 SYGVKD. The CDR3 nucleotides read TGTGCCATCAGTCGCGCCGCGGGGGGAAGCTCCTACAATGAGCAGTTCTTC. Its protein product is CAISRAAGGSSYNEQFF.

The CDR3 DNA follows: TGTGCCAGTAGTTTGGGGACCGCTGGAAAACTGTTTTTT. Encoded protein: CASSLGTAGKLFF. V and J are TRBV19 and TRBJ1-4; D may be TRBD1 (5 bases). V was shortened by 5 bases and J by 10 bases, with 14 bases between the two germline ends. CDR1 is LNHDA and CDR2 is SQIVND in the germline V gene (reference sequence). There are 13 residues in the CDR3. Drawing the rest from reference TRBV19 and TRBJ1-4, the complete variable domain is DGGITQSPKYLFRKEGQNVTLSCEQNLNHDAMYWYRQDPGQGLRLIYYSQIVNDFQKGDIAEGYSVSREKKESFPLTVTSAQKNPTAFYLCASSLGTAGKLFFGSGTQLSVL.

The CDR3 DNA follows: TGTGCCAGCAGGTCAGGGAACTCCTACAATGAGCAGTTCTTC. Translation gives CASRSGNSYNEQFF. This chain links TRBV28 with TRBJ2-1, with D perhaps matching TRBD1 (5 bases). The CDR3 extends over 14 amino acids. Germline values: CDR1 MDHEN, CDR2 SYDVKM. The V end lost 6 bases, the J end lost 0 bases, and 9 bases lay between the germline ends.